This entry lists 18 T cell receptor beta chains sequenced from one sample in a study of identical twins (dated by TCRdb to the mid-2010s). Library generation was performed with 5' RACE. This sample was sequenced with an Illumina HiSeq 2000. The public reads were run again by TCRdb, first through fastp at Q25 and then through MiXCR, and only productive beta chains were kept. Rows with one shared CDR3 protein collapse into an entry with the most common genes and DNA. Here the sample has a few hundred thousand distinct CDR3 sequences; about 9% occur a single time. The ten most abundant clones make up 3% of the sample. The sample was also linked to a second study, of yellow fever vaccine responses in identical twins.

Sequenced input: CD8+ T cells sorted from blood. These receptors came from a woman aged 18-29 years in good health.

About this clonotype itself: At one end, the junction sequence differs from germline, possibly due to a read error. This sequence joins TRBV7-8 and TRBJ2-2, with D unclear. CDR1 is SGHVS and CDR2 is FQNEAQ in the germline V gene. The CDR3 is made up of 15 amino acids. CDR3 DNA sequence: TGTGCCAGCGAAACCTTGACTGGAAACACCTGGGAGCTGTTTTTT. This gives the protein CASETLTGNTWELFF.

The chain uses TRBV9 and TRBJ2-2; tentatively, D is TRBD1 (8 bases). Germline V gene lookup returns CDR1 SGDLS and CDR2 YYNGEE. This CDR3 is built from 16 residues. The V end lost 2 bases, the J end lost 1 base, and 12 bases lay between the germline ends. CDR3 DNA sequence: TGTGCCAGCAGCGTCAGCGGGACAGGGAACACCGGGGAGCTGTTTTTT. It specifies CASSVSGTGNTGELFF.

This clonotype was detected a few times. The chain joins TRBV20-1 to TRBJ2-7; 7 bases line up with TRBD1. The CDR3 length is 11 residues. The germline V gene encodes CDR1 DFQATT and CDR2 SNEGSKA (reference sequence). With V trimmed by 6 bases and J by 3 bases, 2 bases remained unmatched. The DNA for the CDR3 is TGCAGTGCGGGACAGCTCTACGAGCAGTACTTC. Its protein product is CSAGQLYEQYF.

This clonotype has just a few counts. The chain recombines TRBV19 with TRBJ1-1; 8 bases line up with TRBD1. The germline CDR1 and CDR2 sequences are LNHDA and SQIVND (reference sequence). This CDR3 region has 14 residues. With 3 bases clipped from V and 6 bases from J, the junction kept 6 bases outside the gene matches. CDR3 coding DNA: TGTGCCAGTAGTATTCAGGGGGCAGCACCTGAAGCTTTCTTT. This sequence encodes CASSIQGAAPEAFF.

There are a few counts of this clonotype. This sequence joins TRBV6-5 and TRBJ2-6; a weak D match, TRBD2 (5 bases). This CDR3 region has 16 residues. V was trimmed by 1 base and J by 0 bases, leaving 7 bases between them. Per the germline V gene, CDR1 is MNHEY and CDR2 is SVGAGI. The CDR3 DNA sequence: TGTGCCAGCAGTTACTTGGGGAGCTCTGGGGCCAACGTCCTGACTTTC. Protein: CASSYLGSSGANVLTF.

The chain couples TRBV30 to TRBJ1-4, with D perhaps matching TRBD1 (5 bases). Germline CDR1 reads GTSNPN; CDR2 reads SVGIG (reference sequence). The germline V and J ends were trimmed by 3 bases and 5 bases, with 16 bases remaining between them. CDR3 length equals 15 residues. The chain's CDR3 is CAWRQRQGANEKLFF. The CDR3 region has the DNA TGTGCCTGGAGGCAAAGGCAGGGCGCGAATGAAAAACTGTTTTTT. Full variable domain (outside the CDR3, taken from reference TRBV30 and TRBJ1-4): SQTIHQWPATLVQPVGSPLSLECTVEGTSNPNLYWYRQAAGRGLQLLFYSVGIGQISSEVPQNLSASRPQDRQFILSSKKLLLSDSGFYLCAWRQRQGANEKLFFGSGTQLSVL.

This clonotype was seen a handful of times. This chain uses TRBV7-9 with TRBJ2-3, with a tentative D call TRBD2 (5 bases). Germline lookup yields CDR1 SEHNR and CDR2 FQNEAQ (reference sequence). V was trimmed by 0 bases and J by 0 bases, leaving 7 bases between them. The CDR3 covers 15 residues. The CDR3 here is CASSLAQRSTDTQYF. The CDR3 DNA reads as TGTGCCAGCAGCTTAGCGCAGCGGAGCACAGATACGCAGTATTTT. Looking up the rest from reference TRBV7-9 and TRBJ2-3 gives the full variable domain: DTGVSQNPRHKITKRGQNVTFRCDPISEHNRLYWYRQTLGQGPEFLTYFQNEAQLEKSRLLSDRFSAERPKGSFSTLEIQRTEQGDSAMYLCASSLAQRSTDTQYFGPGTRLTVL.

This chain uses TRBV20-1 with TRBJ2-7; D gene uncertain. The CDR3 is 14 residues long. Trimming removed 0 bases from V and 1 base from J, with 10 bases in between. Germline values: CDR1 DFQATT, CDR2 SNEGSKA (reference sequence). CDR3 in DNA: TGCAGTGCTAGAGATCTTTTCTCTTCCTACGAGCAGTACTTC. Protein sequence: CSARDLFSSYEQYF.

This sequence joins TRBV6-4 and TRBJ2-3, with D tentatively TRBD1 (6 bases). The CDR3 has 14 residues. The germline V gene has CDR1 MRHNA and CDR2 SNTAGT. Trimming shortened V by 5 bases and J by 2 bases, and 11 bases separated the two germline ends. The CDR3 reads CASSHTGPTDTQYF. CDR3 in DNA: TGTGCCAGCAGTCATACAGGGCCCACAGATACGCAGTATTTT.

The chain has TRBV7-2 and TRBJ2-3; 10 bases fit TRBD2. The J segment lost 6 bases and the V segment lost 5 bases, leaving 8 bases of the junction unmatched. The CDR3 contains 15 residues. The germline CDR1 and CDR2 sequences are SGHTA and FQGNSA. The CDR3 spells CASSLGLAWEDTQYF. CDR3 DNA sequence: TGTGCCAGCAGCCTGGGACTAGCGTGGGAGGATACGCAGTATTTT. The variable domain in full, completed from reference TRBV7-2 and TRBJ2-3, reads GAGVSQSPSNKVTEKGKDVELRCDPISGHTALYWYRQSLGQGLEFLIYFQGNSAPDKSGLPSDRFSAERTGGSVSTLTIQRTQQEDSAVYLCASSLGLAWEDTQYFGPGTRLTVL.

This clonotype appeared many times. V and J are TRBV4-3 and TRBJ2-7; TRBD1 matches 10 bases. V lost 3 bases to trimming and J lost 3 bases; unmatched junction nucleotides: 5. This CDR3 has 15 residues. Germline V CDR1 and CDR2: LGHNA, YSLEER. The CDR3 here is CASSQGTGVSYEQYF. CDR3 nucleotide sequence: TGCGCCAGCAGCCAGGGGACAGGGGTGAGCTACGAGCAGTACTTC.

This clonotype appeared a few times. V and J are TRBV16 and TRBJ2-7; TRBD2 aligns across 8 bases. Germline assignment: CDR1 KGHSY and CDR2 FQNENV. CDR3 size: 14 residues. The V and J ends lost 4 bases and 6 bases, in that order; junction bases with no gene match: 8. The CDR3 sequence: CASSPRLAPGEQYF. The CDR3 DNA reads TGTGCCAGCAGCCCCCGACTAGCGCCAGGCGAGCAGTACTTC.

This clonotype was counted at least ten times. The chain couples TRBV7-2 to TRBJ1-1; 7 bases line up with TRBD1. Germline V gives CDR1 SGHTA, CDR2 FQGNSA. This CDR3 comprises 13 residues. The V segment lost 6 bases and the J segment 7 bases; nucleotides outside the gene matches: 8. CDR3: CASRSTGSDEAFF. The CDR3 coding sequence is TGTGCCAGCAGGTCGACAGGGTCGGATGAAGCTTTCTTT.

The chain has TRBV10-3 and TRBJ2-1; 8 positions agree with TRBD2. J gave up 2 bases and V 2 bases, and 5 bases lay outside the gene matches. CDR1 and CDR2 from the germline V gene are ENHRY and SYGVKD. The CDR3 sequence is 16 residues long. CDR3 nucleotides: TGTGCCATCAGTGAGGGTAGCGGGGTCACCTACAATGAGCAGTTCTTC. It specifies CAISEGSGVTYNEQFF.

The V gene is TRBV27, the J gene TRBJ2-2, with D unclear. This CDR3 comprises 13 residues. The germline V gene has CDR1 MNHEY and CDR2 SMNVEV (reference sequence). V lost 0 bases and J 7 bases, leaving 6 bases between the germline ends. The CDR3 spells CASSLSTLGELFF. Written as DNA, the CDR3 is TGTGCCAGCAGTTTATCGACTCTCGGGGAGCTGTTTTTT.

This clonotype was seen just once. The V gene is TRBV12-3 or TRBV12-4, the J gene TRBJ2-7, with D hard to call. The CDR3 extends over 14 amino acids. V lost 2 bases and J 2 bases, leaving 10 bases between the germline ends. The CDR3 DNA reads TGTGCCAGCAGTTTACCCTTGCCCCCCTACGAGCAGTACTTC. Residues: CASSLPLPPYEQYF.

This clonotype turned up a few times. J is TRBJ2-1 and V is TRBV7-8, with TRBD1 as a possible D gene (5 bases). CDR1 SGHVS and CDR2 FQNEAQ come from the germline V gene. V lost 5 bases and J 0 bases, leaving 11 bases between the germline ends. The CDR3 extends over 15 amino acids. The CDR3 protein is CASSADSSSYNEQFF. The CDR3 nucleotides read TGTGCCAGCAGCGCTGACAGCAGCTCCTACAATGAGCAGTTCTTC.

The chain joins TRBV20-1 to TRBJ2-7; 9 nucleotides line up with TRBD1. V gave up 3 bases and J gave up 6 bases; unmatched junction bases: 15. The CDR3 runs to 16 residues. Germline-derived CDR1 and CDR2 are DFQATT and SNEGSKA (reference sequence). The CDR3 DNA sequence: TGCAGTGCTAGGGATTTGCATCGGGACAGGGAGGCCGAGCAGTACTTC. This codes for CSARDLHRDREAEQYF.